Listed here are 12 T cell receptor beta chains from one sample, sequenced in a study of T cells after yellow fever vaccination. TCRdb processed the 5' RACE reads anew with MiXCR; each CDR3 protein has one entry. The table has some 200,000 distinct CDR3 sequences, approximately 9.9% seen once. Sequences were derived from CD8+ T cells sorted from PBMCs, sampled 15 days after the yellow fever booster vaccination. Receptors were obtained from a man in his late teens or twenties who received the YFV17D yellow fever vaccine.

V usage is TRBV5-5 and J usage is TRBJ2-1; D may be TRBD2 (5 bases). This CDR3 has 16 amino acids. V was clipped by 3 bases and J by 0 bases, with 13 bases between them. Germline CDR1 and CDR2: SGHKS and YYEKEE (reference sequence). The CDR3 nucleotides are TGTGCCAGCAGCTCGCGGGCGGCCAGCTCCTACAATGAGCAGTTCTTC. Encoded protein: CASSSRAASSYNEQFF.

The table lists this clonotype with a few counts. CDR3 sequence: CASSYRTGTLAKNIQYF. The CDR3, as DNA: TGTGCCAGCAGTTACCGGACAGGGACCCTAGCCAAAAACATTCAGTACTTC. This rearrangement joins TRBV6-5 to TRBJ2-4; TRBD1 aligns across 8 bases. J gave up 0 bases and V 2 bases, and 6 bases lay outside the gene matches. This CDR3 is 17 amino acids long. CDR1 is MNHEY and CDR2 is SVGAGI in the germline V gene.

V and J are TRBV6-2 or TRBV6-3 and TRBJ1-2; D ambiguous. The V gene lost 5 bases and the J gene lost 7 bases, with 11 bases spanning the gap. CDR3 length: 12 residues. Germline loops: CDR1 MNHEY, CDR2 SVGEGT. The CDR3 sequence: CASSDPSRGYTF. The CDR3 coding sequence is TGTGCCAGCAGTGATCCTTCCCGTGGCTACACCTTC.

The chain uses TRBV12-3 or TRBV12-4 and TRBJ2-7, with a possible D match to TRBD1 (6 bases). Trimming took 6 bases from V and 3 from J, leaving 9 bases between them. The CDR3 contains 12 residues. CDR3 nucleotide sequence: TGTGCCAGCAGCGGACAGAACTACGAGCAGTACTTC. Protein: CASSGQNYEQYF.

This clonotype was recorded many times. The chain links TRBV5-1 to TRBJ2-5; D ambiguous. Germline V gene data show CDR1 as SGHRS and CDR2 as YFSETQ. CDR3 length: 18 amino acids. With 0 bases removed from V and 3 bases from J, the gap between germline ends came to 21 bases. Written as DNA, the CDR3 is TGCGCCAGCAGCTTGGCCCCCGATGACCTGGAACGCAAAGAGACCCAGTACTTC. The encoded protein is CASSLAPDDLERKETQYF.

The CDR3 sequence: CASSLLSGESYTF. Written as DNA, the CDR3 is TGTGCCAGCAGTTTACTGTCAGGGGAAAGCTACACCTTC. The chain uses TRBV12-3 or TRBV12-4 and TRBJ1-2; the D gene is possibly TRBD1 (6 bases). The V end was cut by 2 bases, the J end by 9 bases, with 13 bases between. CDR3 length equals 13 residues.

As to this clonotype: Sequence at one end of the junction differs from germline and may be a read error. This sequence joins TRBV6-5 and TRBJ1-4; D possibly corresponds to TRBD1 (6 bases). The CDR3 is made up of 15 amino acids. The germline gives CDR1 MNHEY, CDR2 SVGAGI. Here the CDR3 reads CASSSYTEGVEILFF. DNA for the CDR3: TGTGCCAGCAGTTCGTACACGGAGGGGGTTGAAATACTGTTTTTT.

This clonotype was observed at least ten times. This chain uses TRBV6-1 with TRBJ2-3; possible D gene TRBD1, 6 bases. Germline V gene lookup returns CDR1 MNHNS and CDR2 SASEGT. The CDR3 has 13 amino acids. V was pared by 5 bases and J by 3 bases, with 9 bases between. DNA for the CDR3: TGTGCCAGCAGTAGGCAGGGGACAGATACGCAGTATTTT. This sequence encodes CASSRQGTDTQYF.

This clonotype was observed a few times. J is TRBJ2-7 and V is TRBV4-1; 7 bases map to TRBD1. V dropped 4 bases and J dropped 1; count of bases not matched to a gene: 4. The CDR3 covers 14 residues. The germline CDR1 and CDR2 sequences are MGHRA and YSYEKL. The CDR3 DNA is TGCGCCAGCAGCCCGGGGACAGAATCCTACGAGCAGTACTTC. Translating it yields CASSPGTESYEQYF.

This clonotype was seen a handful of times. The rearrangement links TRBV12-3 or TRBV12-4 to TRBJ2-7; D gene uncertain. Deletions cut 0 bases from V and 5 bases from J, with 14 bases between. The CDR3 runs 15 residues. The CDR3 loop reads CASSLAGGFMNEQYF. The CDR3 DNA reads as TGTGCCAGCAGTTTAGCGGGTGGGTTCATGAACGAGCAGTACTTC.

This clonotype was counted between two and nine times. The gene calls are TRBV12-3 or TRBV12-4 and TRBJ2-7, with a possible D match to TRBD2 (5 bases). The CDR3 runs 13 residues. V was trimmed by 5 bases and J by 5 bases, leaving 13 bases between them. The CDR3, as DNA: TGTGCCAGCAGTCCCGGGATTGACGACGAGCAGTACTTC. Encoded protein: CASSPGIDDEQYF.

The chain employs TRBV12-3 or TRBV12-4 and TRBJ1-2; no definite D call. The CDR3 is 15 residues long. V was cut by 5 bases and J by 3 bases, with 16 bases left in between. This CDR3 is CASSTDGAGYYGYTF. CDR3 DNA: TGTGCCAGCAGTACAGACGGTGCGGGGTACTATGGCTACACCTTC.